Given below is one TCR beta chain in context. The target of this receptor is not known. No much larger clone is present one base from it, and per-base qualities are unavailable. Libraries were made using PCR. The instrument was an Illumina HiSeq 2500. Molecular barcoding was employed in the preparation of TCR libraries, with unique molecular identifiers being used to normalize TCRbeta repertoire quantification. The public sequencing data were trimmed at Q25 with fastp and processed into clonotypes with MiXCR by TCRdb, which kept only in-frame beta chains. Entries that share a CDR3 protein sequence are merged under the most common genes and DNA. The sample table holds about 110,000 distinct CDR3 sequences, of which approximately 6.4% were seen once. The ten most abundant clones make up around 23% of the sample. The data belong to a study of T-cell reconstitution after alpha-beta-depleted transplantation in children (dated by TCRdb to 2016 to 2017). Broadly, across the study: T-cell immune reconstitution after TCRalphabeta/CD19-depleted allogeneic hematopoietic cell transplantation in children was quantitatively tracked in the study by means of TCR repertoire profiling.

The sample's treatment or condition label is to be understood as: allogeneic hematopoietic cell transplantation with graft depleted of TCRalphabeta T cells and CD19 B cells. The children who served as transplant recipients had been given grafts of TCRalphabeta/CD19-depleted allogeneic hematopoietic cells. Points the paper makes about the study in general: The frequencies of hyperexpanded clones fell over the following months, and after one year, T-cell counts and TCRbeta diversity were mostly attributed to newly produced T cells. The apparently early recovery of alphabetaT-cell counts about two months after transplant reportedly depended on only several hundred rapidly expanded clones that came from non-depleted graft cells. In some patients, high TCRbeta diversity at day 60 was attributed to recipient T cells and intrathymic progenitors that had survived conditioning.

Between the V and J ends, shortened by 2 bases and 2 bases respectively, the junction contains 13 bases. For CDR1 and CDR2, the germline V gene lists MGHDK and SYGVNS. The CDR3 covers 16 residues, taking in both the cysteine and the phenylalanine. The retained sequence is limited to the CDR3, 48 bases, with the frame set at the first base. Material: PBMCs, mostly from graft donor cells, obtained 360 days after TCRalphabeta/CD19-depleted stem cell transplant. The sequence is built from TRBV25-1 and TRBJ1-3, with no confidently assigned D gene. This clonotype was sampled from a male patient aged 2-9 years who had a stem cell transplant for acute lymphoblastic leukemia, so the T cells may come from the graft donor. The CDR3 region reads CASSERPGLPGNTIYF. In nucleotide form, the sequence is TGTGCCAGCAGTGAAAGGCCCGGTCTGCCTGGAAACACCATATATTTT.